Listed here is a single T cell receptor (beta chain). What it binds is unknown. This record comes from a study of cytomegalovirus exposure and HLA in healthy donors. Study-level points and caveats: Reports state that TCR beta sequences accurately predicted most subjects' HLA-A and HLA-B alleles. According to the study, roughly 160 TCR beta chains were cytomegalovirus-associated. A later analysis found most CMV-associated TCR beta chains apparently HLA-restricted. Trimming of TCR beta V- and J-genes showed a link, identified in a later analysis, to a missense DCLRE1C variant.

Looked up from germline, CDR1 is SNHLY and CDR2 is FYNNEI. The CDR3 contains 13 residues. V lost 2 bases and J 6 bases, leaving 11 bases between the germline ends. Primers included in the PCR were 60 Vbeta and 13 Jbeta primers. Assay: immunoSEQ multiplex PCR; the TCRdb copy retains only in-frame clones and omits some. This sample yields a few hundred thousand clones, of which 77% are seen a single time; 2.5% to 3% belongs to the top ten. The receptor was derived from a woman in her sixties or seventies in good health and CMV-seropositive. The chain is built from TRBV2 and TRBJ2-7; a possible D gene is TRBD2 (6 bases). Sequenced: PBMCs. CDR3 sequence reads: CASSEREAIEQYF. The CDR3 bases are TGTGCCAGCAGTGAAAGGGAGGCCATCGAGCAGTACTTC.